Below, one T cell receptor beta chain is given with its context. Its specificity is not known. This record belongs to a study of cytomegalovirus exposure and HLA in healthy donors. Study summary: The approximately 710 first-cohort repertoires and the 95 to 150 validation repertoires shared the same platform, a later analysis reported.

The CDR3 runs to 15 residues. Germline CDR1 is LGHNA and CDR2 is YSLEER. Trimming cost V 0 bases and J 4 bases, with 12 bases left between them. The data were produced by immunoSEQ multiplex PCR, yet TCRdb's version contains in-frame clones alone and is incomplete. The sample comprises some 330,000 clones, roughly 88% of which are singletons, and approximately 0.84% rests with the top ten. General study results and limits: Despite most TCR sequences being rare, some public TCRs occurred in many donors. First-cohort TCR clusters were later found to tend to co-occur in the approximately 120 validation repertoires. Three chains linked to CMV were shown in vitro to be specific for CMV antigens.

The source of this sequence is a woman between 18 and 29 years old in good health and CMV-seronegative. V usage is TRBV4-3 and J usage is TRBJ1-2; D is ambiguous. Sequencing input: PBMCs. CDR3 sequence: CASSQDEVAVYGYTF. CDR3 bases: TGCGCCAGCAGCCAAGATGAGGTAGCGGTCTATGGCTACACCTTC.